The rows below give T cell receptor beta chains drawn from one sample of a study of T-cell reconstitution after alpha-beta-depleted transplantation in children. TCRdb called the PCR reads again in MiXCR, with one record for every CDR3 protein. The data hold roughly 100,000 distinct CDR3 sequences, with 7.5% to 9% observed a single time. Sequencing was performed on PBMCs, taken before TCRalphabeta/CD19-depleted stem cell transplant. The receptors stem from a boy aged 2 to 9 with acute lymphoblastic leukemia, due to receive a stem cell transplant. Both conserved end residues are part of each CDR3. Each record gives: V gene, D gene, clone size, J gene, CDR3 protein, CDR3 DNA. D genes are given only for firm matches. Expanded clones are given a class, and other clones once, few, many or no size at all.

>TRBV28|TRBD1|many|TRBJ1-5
CASSLDRDSNQPQHF
TGTGCCAGCAGCCTGGACAGGGACAGCAATCAGCCCCAGCATTTT
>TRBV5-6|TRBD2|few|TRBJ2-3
CASSLGTSGGGDTQYF
TGTGCCAGCAGCTTGGGGACTAGCGGGGGGGGAGATACGCAGTATTTT
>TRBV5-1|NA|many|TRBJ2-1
CASSSPPYNEQFF
TGCGCCAGCAGCTCTCCCCCTTACAATGAGCAGTTCTTC
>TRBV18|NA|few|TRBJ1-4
CASSPPGHEKLFF
TGTGCCAGCTCACCGCCGGGACATGAAAAACTGTTTTTT
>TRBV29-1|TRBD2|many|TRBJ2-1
CSVELAAQFF
TGCAGCGTTGAACTAGCGGCGCAGTTCTTC
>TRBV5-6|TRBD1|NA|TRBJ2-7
CASSSPGQGPHEQYF
TGTGCCAGCAGCTCCCCGGGACAGGGTCCCCACGAGCAGTACTTC
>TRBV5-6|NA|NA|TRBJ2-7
CASSQFRVVDEQYF
TGTGCCAGCAGCCAATTCCGGGTCGTTGACGAGCAGTACTTC
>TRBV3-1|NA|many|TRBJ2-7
CASSLRFEEQYF
TGTGCCAGCAGCCTAAGGTTTGAGGAGCAGTACTTC
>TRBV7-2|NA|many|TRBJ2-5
CASSSGGQRQETQYF
TGTGCCAGCAGCTCCGGGGGACAGAGACAAGAGACCCAGTACTTC
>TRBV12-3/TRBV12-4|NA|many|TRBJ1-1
CASSITGFSEAFF
TGTGCCAGCAGTATAACGGGGTTCTCTGAAGCTTTCTTT
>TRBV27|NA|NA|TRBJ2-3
CASSGPGGNTQYF
TGTGCCAGCAGTGGGCCTGGAGGAAATACGCAGTATTTT
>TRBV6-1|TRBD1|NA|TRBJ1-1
CASGQGLNTEAFF
TGTGCCAGTGGACAGGGGCTGAACACTGAAGCTTTCTTT
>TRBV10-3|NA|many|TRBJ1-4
CAIRDGGDEKLFF
TGTGCCATCAGGGACGGGGGGGATGAAAAACTGTTTTTT
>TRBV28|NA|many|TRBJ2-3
CASSKALRTDTQYF
TGTGCCAGCTCCAAAGCGTTACGCACAGATACGCAGTATTTT
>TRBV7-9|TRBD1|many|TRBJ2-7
CASSPPTGRGSYEQYF
TGTGCCAGCAGCCCACCCACAGGCAGGGGGTCCTACGAGCAGTACTTC
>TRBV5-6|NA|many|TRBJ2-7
CASSLASYEQYF
TGTGCCAGCAGCTTGGCCAGCTACGAGCAGTACTTC
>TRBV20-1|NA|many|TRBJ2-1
CSAREGGGRNEQFF
TGCAGTGCTAGAGAGGGGGGGGGCCGGAATGAGCAGTTCTTC
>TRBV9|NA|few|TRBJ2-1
CASSVGYRSTYNEQFF
TGTGCCAGCAGCGTAGGGTATAGGTCTACCTACAATGAGCAGTTCTTC
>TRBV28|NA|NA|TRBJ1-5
CASSAPWADINQPQHF
TGTGCCAGCAGTGCTCCGTGGGCGGATATCAATCAGCCCCAGCATTTT
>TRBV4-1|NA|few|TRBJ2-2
CASMGVGTGELFF
TGCGCCAGCATGGGAGTCGGAACCGGGGAGCTGTTTTTT
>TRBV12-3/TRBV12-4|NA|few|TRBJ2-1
CASSLRQSSYNEQFF
TGTGCCAGCAGTTTGAGGCAGAGCTCCTACAATGAGCAGTTCTTC
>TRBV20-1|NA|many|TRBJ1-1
CSAVDRYLNTEAFF
TGCAGTGCCGTAGACCGCTATCTGAACACTGAAGCTTTCTTT
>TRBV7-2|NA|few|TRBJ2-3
CASSPRRGATDTQYF
TGTGCCAGCAGCCCGAGGAGGGGGGCAACAGATACGCAGTATTTT
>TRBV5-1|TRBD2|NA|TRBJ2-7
CASSLVILATEQYF
TGCGCCAGCAGCTTGGTCATACTAGCGACCGAGCAGTACTTC
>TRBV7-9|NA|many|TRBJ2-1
CASSPLGGVLNNEQFF
TGTGCCAGCAGCCCGTTAGGGGGGGTTCTAAACAATGAGCAGTTCTTC
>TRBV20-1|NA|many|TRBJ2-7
CSARDPIYEQYF
TGCAGTGCTAGAGATCCGATCTACGAGCAGTACTTC
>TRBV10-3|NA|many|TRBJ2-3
CAISLRTVISTDTQYF
TGTGCCATCAGCCTTCGGACCGTGATAAGCACAGATACGCAGTATTTT
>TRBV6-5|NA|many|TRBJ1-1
CASSYSGWNTEAFF
TGTGCCAGCAGTTACAGCGGATGGAACACTGAAGCTTTCTTT
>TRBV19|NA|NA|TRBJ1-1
CASSNDRLKGTNTEAFF
TGTGCCAGTAGTAACGACAGGTTAAAGGGGACGAACACTGAAGCTTTCTTT
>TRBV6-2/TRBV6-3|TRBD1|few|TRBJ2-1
CASSFLGQGGPYNEQFF
TGTGCCAGCAGTTTCCTCGGACAGGGCGGGCCCTACAATGAGCAGTTCTTC
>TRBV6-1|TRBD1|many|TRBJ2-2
CASSGKTGDHTGELFF
TGTGCCAGCAGTGGGAAAACAGGGGACCACACCGGGGAGCTGTTTTTT
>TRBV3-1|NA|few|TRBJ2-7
CASSQRDGNPYEQYF
TGTGCCAGCAGCCAAAGGGACGGCAACCCCTACGAGCAGTACTTC
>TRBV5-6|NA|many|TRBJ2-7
CASSAGLEGQYF
TGTGCCAGCAGCGCCGGCCTGGAAGGGCAGTACTTC
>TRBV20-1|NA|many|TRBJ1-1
CSARDPLGGTTEAFF
TGCAGTGCTAGAGATCCCCTAGGGGGGACAACTGAAGCTTTCTTT
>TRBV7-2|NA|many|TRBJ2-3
CASRLWDTQYF
TGTGCCAGCCGACTCTGGGATACGCAGTATTTT
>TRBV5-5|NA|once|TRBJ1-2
CASSLEAGDNYGYTF
TGTGCCAGCAGCTTGGAAGCAGGGGATAACTATGGCTACACCTTC
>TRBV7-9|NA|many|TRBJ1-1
CASSPRQDKNTEAFF
TGTGCCAGCAGCCCCCGACAGGACAAGAACACTGAAGCTTTCTTT
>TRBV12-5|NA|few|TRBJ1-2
CASGLPVGGYTF
TGTGCTAGTGGTTTGCCGGTTGGAGGCTACACCTTC
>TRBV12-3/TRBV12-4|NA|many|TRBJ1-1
CASSPQGTEAFF
TGTGCCAGCAGTCCGCAGGGGACTGAAGCTTTCTTT
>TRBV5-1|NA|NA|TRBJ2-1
CASGPQRASLFF
TGCGCCAGCGGACCTCAGAGAGCTAGTTTGTTCTTC
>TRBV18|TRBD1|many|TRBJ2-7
CASSPSDRVRAYEQYF
TGTGCCAGCTCACCTTCGGACAGGGTAAGGGCCTACGAGCAGTACTTC
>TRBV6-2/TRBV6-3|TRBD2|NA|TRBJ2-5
CASTTRHPAGGPGETQYF
TGTGCCAGCACCACCCGGCATCCAGCGGGGGGGCCGGGGGAGACCCAGTACTTC
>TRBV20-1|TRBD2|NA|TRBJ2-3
CSAIRGGIATDTQYF
TGCAGTGCTATACGGGGGGGCATAGCCACAGATACGCAGTATTTT
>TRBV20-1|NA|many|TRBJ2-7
CSASSGGHGKYEQYF
TGCAGTGCTAGTTCGGGGGGCCACGGAAAATACGAGCAGTACTTC
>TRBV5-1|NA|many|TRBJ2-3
CASTRDTIPDTQYF
TGCGCCAGCACAAGGGATACTATACCAGATACGCAGTATTTT